This entry features one T cell receptor beta chain sequence. Its target is unknown. Germline V gene sequence: CDR1 DFQATT, CDR2 SNEGSKA (reference sequence). Trimming removed 4 bases from V and 2 bases from J; junction bases left unmatched: 7. The CDR3 contains 14 residues. The data derive from a study of blood T cells in healthy people across ages. Across the whole study: Capturing about one barcoded beta molecule per two T cells was achieved by template switching.

Sample-barcoded 5' priming and a J-beta primer mix drove a second PCR of about 7 to 12 cycles. Tagging of each cDNA molecule was performed by a template-switch adaptor with 12 random nucleotides. A single record per CDR3 protein comes from TCRdb applying MiXCR to the 5' RACE reads. The table lists approximately 880,000 distinct CDR3 sequences, roughly 48% of them singletons, with 10% to 15% in the top ten. Study-wide findings and caveats: The unknown donor CMV status may have confounded expanded clonotype changes.

At least 5 micrograms of total RNA were extracted per sample. The clonotype comes from a man aged 30 to 39 in good health. What was sequenced was blood. The rearrangement links TRBV20-1 to TRBJ2-7; TRBD2 aligns across 8 bases. The CDR3 DNA reads as TGCAGTGCTACCCGGGGTAGCGGGGCCTACGAGCAGTACTTC. This encodes CSATRGSGAYEQYF.